The TCR beta chain under discussion was sequenced for a study of T-cell memory formation after mild COVID-19. Trimming removed 5 bases from V and 2 bases from J; junction bases left unmatched: 4. The CDR3 has 14 residues. Of note for this clonotype: Its antigen is not identified.

General study findings and limits: Shrinking CD4+ clones were chiefly CM and EM; CD8+ ones were chiefly EMRA. Some clones that responded turned up in pre-infection memory, which suggests that cross-reactive memory joined in.

With constant-segment primers, 5'RACE yielded cDNA libraries of TCR alpha and TCR beta that carried sample barcodes and UMIs. One entry per CDR3 protein results from TCRdb running MiXCR on the 5' RACE reads. Of roughly 300,000 distinct CDR3 sequences listed, roughly 15% are singletons. This receptor was identified in a man aged 18 to 29 who had mild COVID-19 (a few samples of this study predate the infection). Cell type and time point are not known. Source material: PBMCs or a T cell subset sorted from them (not recorded which). The V and J genes are TRBV12-3 or TRBV12-4 and TRBJ2-7; 9 positions match TRBD1. Here the CDR3 DNA reads TGTGCCAGCAGTCGGACAGGGGCTGCCTACGAGCAGTACTTC. Its translation: CASSRTGAAYEQYF.